This is a list of T cell receptor beta chains from one sample in a study of blood T cell repertoires in COVID-19. The assay was immunoSEQ multiplex PCR, and TCRdb's table has in-frame clones only and misses some. The sample yields 150,000 or so clones, around 85% seen once. The sequencing sample was made of PBMCs or T cells enriched from blood (not recorded which). These receptors all come from a middle-aged man who had recovered from COVID-19. CDR3s include the opening cysteine and the closing phenylalanine or tryptophan. The order of the fields is D gene, J gene, clone size, V gene, CDR3 protein, CDR3 DNA. The D gene is left open where the match is weak. Clone size is given for some rows only: seen once, a few or many times, or a class if the clone is expanded.

d_call: -
j_call: TRBJ1-3
clone_size: -
v_call: TRBV21-1
cdr3_aa: CASSKTPARAILSGNTIYF
cdr3_nt: TGTGCCAGCAGCAAAACTCCGGCCAGGGCAATCCTCTCTGGAAACACCATATATTTT

d_call: TRBD1
j_call: TRBJ2-1
clone_size: few
v_call: TRBV5-1
cdr3_aa: CASSATGKVNNEQFF
cdr3_nt: TGCGCCAGCAGCGCGACAGGGAAAGTCAACAATGAGCAGTTCTTC

d_call: -
j_call: TRBJ2-5
clone_size: -
v_call: TRBV5-1
cdr3_aa: CASSPQRIGQETQYF
cdr3_nt: TGCGCCAGCAGCCCCCAGCGGATCGGCCAAGAGACCCAGTACTTC

d_call: TRBD1
j_call: TRBJ2-1
clone_size: -
v_call: TRBV5-4
cdr3_aa: CASSQPKGQNNEQFF
cdr3_nt: TGTGCCAGCAGCCAACCAAAGGGACAGAACAATGAGCAGTTCTTC

d_call: -
j_call: TRBJ2-2
clone_size: -
v_call: TRBV4-1
cdr3_aa: CAGEREISGTGELFF
cdr3_nt: TGCGCCGGCGAGAGGGAGATCTCGGGCACCGGGGAGCTGTTTTTT

d_call: TRBD1
j_call: TRBJ2-3
clone_size: few
v_call: TRBV5-1
cdr3_aa: CASSSDRATTDTQYF
cdr3_nt: TGCGCCAGCAGCTCCGACAGGGCGACCACAGATACGCAGTATTTT

d_call: TRBD1
j_call: TRBJ2-7
clone_size: -
v_call: TRBV18
cdr3_aa: CASSPNRGPGEQYF
cdr3_nt: TGTGCCAGCTCACCTAACAGGGGACCGGGGGAGCAGTACTTC

d_call: -
j_call: TRBJ2-3
clone_size: few
v_call: TRBV4-3
cdr3_aa: CASSQEWLNTDTQYF
cdr3_nt: TGCGCCAGCAGCCAAGAATGGCTCAACACAGATACGCAGTATTTT

d_call: -
j_call: TRBJ2-3
clone_size: -
v_call: TRBV19
cdr3_aa: CASSERLPDTQYF
cdr3_nt: TGTGCCAGTAGTGAGCGCCTACCGGATACGCAGTATTTT

d_call: -
j_call: TRBJ2-3
clone_size: -
v_call: TRBV6-4
cdr3_aa: CASSDSYRKSDTQYF
cdr3_nt: TGTGCCAGCAGTGACTCGTACAGAAAATCAGATACGCAGTATTTT

d_call: -
j_call: TRBJ1-2
clone_size: once
v_call: TRBV4-1
cdr3_aa: CASSQGLGAGGYTF
cdr3_nt: TGCGCCAGCAGCCAAGGTCTGGGGGCCGGTGGCTACACCTTC

d_call: -
j_call: TRBJ1-2
clone_size: -
v_call: TRBV18
cdr3_aa: CASSPLGKDRYYGYTF
cdr3_nt: TGTGCCAGCTCACCCCTCGGAAAGGACAGATACTATGGCTACACCTTC

d_call: -
j_call: TRBJ2-3
clone_size: -
v_call: TRBV6-2/TRBV6-3
cdr3_aa: CASSTRGAENTDTQYF
cdr3_nt: TGTGCCAGCAGCACCCGGGGAGCGGAGAACACAGATACGCAGTATTTT

d_call: -
j_call: TRBJ2-1
clone_size: few
v_call: TRBV12-3/TRBV12-4
cdr3_aa: CASSLGVIDEQFF
cdr3_nt: TGTGCCAGCAGTTTGGGAGTCATCGATGAGCAGTTCTTC

d_call: -
j_call: TRBJ1-6
clone_size: once
v_call: TRBV5-6
cdr3_aa: CASSLKSGRDYNSPLHF
cdr3_nt: TGTGCCAGCAGCTTGAAGTCTGGCAGGGACTATAATTCACCCCTCCACTTT

d_call: TRBD1
j_call: TRBJ1-2
clone_size: -
v_call: TRBV19
cdr3_aa: CASSIGTGDNYGYTF
cdr3_nt: TGTGCCAGTAGTATAGGGACAGGGGACAACTATGGCTACACCTTC

d_call: TRBD2
j_call: TRBJ2-1
clone_size: -
v_call: TRBV11-3
cdr3_aa: CASSLGGGTNNEQFF
cdr3_nt: TGTGCCAGCAGCTTAGGGGGGGGGACCAACAATGAGCAGTTCTTC

d_call: TRBD2
j_call: TRBJ2-5
clone_size: -
v_call: TRBV7-2
cdr3_aa: CASSQGLAGETQYF
cdr3_nt: TGTGCCAGCAGCCAGGGACTAGCGGGAGAGACCCAGTACTTC

d_call: TRBD2
j_call: TRBJ2-3
clone_size: -
v_call: TRBV28
cdr3_aa: CASSLAGGGTDTQYF
cdr3_nt: TGTGCCAGCAGTTTAGCGGGGGGTGGGACAGATACGCAGTATTTT

d_call: -
j_call: TRBJ1-5
clone_size: -
v_call: TRBV19
cdr3_aa: CASSADGEGPQHF
cdr3_nt: TGTGCCAGTAGCGCGGACGGAGAGGGGCCCCAGCATTTT

d_call: TRBD2
j_call: TRBJ2-7
clone_size: -
v_call: TRBV7-2
cdr3_aa: CASSLGGTRTEQYF
cdr3_nt: TGTGCCAGCAGCTTAGGGGGGACTAGGACCGAGCAGTACTTC

d_call: TRBD1
j_call: TRBJ2-7
clone_size: once
v_call: TRBV28
cdr3_aa: CASSVGTVPQYF
cdr3_nt: TGTGCCAGCAGCGTAGGGACAGTACCGCAGTACTTC

d_call: TRBD2
j_call: TRBJ2-5
clone_size: -
v_call: TRBV19
cdr3_aa: CASSLAGGRQETQYF
cdr3_nt: TGTGCCAGTAGTCTAGCGGGGGGGCGGCAAGAGACCCAGTACTTC

d_call: TRBD2
j_call: TRBJ2-3
clone_size: -
v_call: TRBV4-2
cdr3_aa: CASSQGTSRDTQYF
cdr3_nt: TGTGCCAGCAGCCAAGGGACTAGCAGAGATACGCAGTATTTT

d_call: -
j_call: TRBJ2-2
clone_size: -
v_call: TRBV4-3
cdr3_aa: CASSQDSTRLVTGELFF
cdr3_nt: TGCGCCAGCAGCCAAGATTCGACAAGGCTGGTCACCGGGGAGCTGTTTTTT